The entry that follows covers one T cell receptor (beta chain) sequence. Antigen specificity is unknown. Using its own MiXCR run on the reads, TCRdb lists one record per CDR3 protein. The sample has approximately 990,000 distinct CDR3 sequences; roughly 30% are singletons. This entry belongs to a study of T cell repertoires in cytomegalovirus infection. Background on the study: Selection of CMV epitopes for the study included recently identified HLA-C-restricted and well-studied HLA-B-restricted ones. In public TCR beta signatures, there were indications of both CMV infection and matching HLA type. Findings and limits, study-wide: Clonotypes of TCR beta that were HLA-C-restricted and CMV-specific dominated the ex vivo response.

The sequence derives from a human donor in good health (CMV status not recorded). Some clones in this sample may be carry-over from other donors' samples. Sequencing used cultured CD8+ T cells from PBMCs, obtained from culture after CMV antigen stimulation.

The CDR3: CASRPGRLNSPLHF. Here the CDR3 DNA reads TGTGCCAGCAGGCCGGGACGCCTTAATTCACCCCTCCACTTT. The chain uses TRBV11-2 and TRBJ1-6; a possible D gene is TRBD1 (5 bases). V lost 6 bases, J lost 6 bases, and 12 bases lay in between. The V gene's germline CDR1 is SGHAT and CDR2 FQNNGV. This CDR3 region has 14 residues.